This T cell receptor beta chain was recorded in a study of blood T cell repertoires in COVID-19. From germline, CDR1 is LNHDA and CDR2 SQIVND (reference sequence). This CDR3 spans 14 amino acids. Trimming removed 6 bases from V and 0 bases from J; junction bases left unmatched: 4. The repertoire was sequenced with immunoSEQ multiplex PCR; TCRdb's copy has only in-frame clones and lacks some. Seen here are 110,000 to 150,000 clones, over 75% observed once, and the top ten hold 1.5% to 2%. This clone was found once. This clonotype originated in a man aged 65 to 85 with acute or convalescent COVID-19. The source material was peripheral blood. V is TRBV19 and J is TRBJ1-1; 7 bases are a match to TRBD1. The CDR3 DNA reads TGTGCCAGTAGCGTGGACAGGATGAACACTGAAGCTTTCTTT. As protein: CASSVDRMNTEAFF.